This T cell receptor beta chain was identified during a study of OX40 agonist ivuxolimab in advanced cancers. Study overall: The drug used for patients, ivuxolimab, was an agonistic anti-OX40 (CD134) antibody. At 82.7% male, the cohort had a mean age of 60 years, ranging from about 23 to 79. Two cutaneous melanoma patients and one hepatocellular carcinoma patient, three in all, had partial responses. Whole-study findings and limits: Average numbers of expanded clones were greater in CD8+ T cells than in CD4+.

The data were produced by immunoSEQ multiplex PCR, yet TCRdb's version contains in-frame clones alone and is incomplete. This table has 35,000 to 45,000 clones, roughly nine tenths appearing once. As concerns this clone: Its target is not known.

The clonotype was recovered from an adult with an advanced solid tumor such as melanoma, head and neck, liver or kidney cancer. The source was CD4+ or CD8+ T cells sorted from blood, collected in a trial of the OX40 agonist ivuxolimab.

In DNA form, the CDR3 reads TGTGCCAGCAGCGCCGACAGGGGACGGGACACTGAAGCTTTCTTT. As protein: CASSADRGRDTEAFF. The chain uses TRBV9 and TRBJ1-1; 8 positions agree with TRBD1. CDR1 and CDR2 from the germline V gene are SGDLS and YYNGEE. V shed 3 bases, J shed 3 bases, and the junction held 7 bases outside the gene matches. The CDR3 length is 15 residues.